This T cell receptor (beta chain) was profiled in a study of CD8+ T cells in alopecia areata. As for the study in general: Twice a day, 5 to 10 mg of oral tofacitinib was administered to treated patients. General study results and limits: Lesional scalp exceeded normal scalp in clonality, especially in alopecia totalis/universalis.

This clone came up a few times. Its specificity is unknown. Per germline, CDR1 LGHNA and CDR2 YSLEER. Trimming removed 3 bases at V and 1 base at J, with 12 bases between. The CDR3 is 15 residues long. Sequencing used cDNA as its template, made by extracting RNA and reverse transcribing it. Libraries were prepared by immunoSEQ multiplex PCR; TCRdb keeps only in-frame clonotypes and omits some of them. The sample shows some 130,000 clones, approximately 53% of them seen only once. This specimen was CD4+ T cells sorted from blood, taken at week 0. The receptor's source is a human donor with alopecia areata. The chain uses TRBV4-3 and TRBJ1-1; the D gene is possibly TRBD1 (5 bases). CDR3: CASSQLGEWNTEAFF. The CDR3 DNA is TGCGCCAGCAGCCAGTTAGGGGAGTGGAACACTGAAGCTTTCTTT.